These T cell receptor beta chains were read from a single sample in a study of blood T cells in healthy people across ages. TCRdb used MiXCR to reprocess the 5' RACE reads, holding one entry per CDR3 protein. The sample holds around 1,800,000 distinct CDR3 sequences, about two fifths seen once. Input material: blood. The receptors were gathered from a human donor in good health. The CDR3 runs from the conserved cysteine through the conserved F or W. The D gene is left open where the match is weak. Rows may omit the clone size; those that give it use once, few, many or a size class.

j_call: TRBJ2-3
d_call: NA
v_call: TRBV29-1
clone_size: few
cdr3_aa: CSGDRQNTDTQYF
cdr3_nt: TGCAGCGGAGACAGACAGAACACAGATACGCAGTATTTT

j_call: TRBJ2-5
d_call: TRBD2
v_call: TRBV5-6
clone_size: NA
cdr3_aa: CASSVLAASQTQYF
cdr3_nt: TGTGCCAGCAGCGTTCTAGCGGCCTCTCAGACCCAGTACTTC

j_call: TRBJ2-5
d_call: TRBD2
v_call: TRBV7-2
clone_size: NA
cdr3_aa: CASSLGLGRGGETQYF
cdr3_nt: TGTGCCAGCAGCTTAGGATTAGGGCGGGGGGGGGAGACCCAGTACTTC

j_call: TRBJ2-7
d_call: NA
v_call: TRBV25-1
clone_size: few
cdr3_aa: CASSQQGNEQYF
cdr3_nt: TGTGCCAGCAGCCAACAGGGAAACGAGCAGTACTTC

j_call: TRBJ2-7
d_call: NA
v_call: TRBV7-6
clone_size: NA
cdr3_aa: CASSLKEKFYEQYF
cdr3_nt: TGTGCCAGCAGCTTAAAGGAAAAATTCTACGAGCAGTACTTC

j_call: TRBJ1-2
d_call: TRBD1
v_call: TRBV10-3
clone_size: few
cdr3_aa: CAISEGTANTF
cdr3_nt: TGTGCCATCAGTGAGGGGACAGCCAACACCTTC

j_call: TRBJ2-3
d_call: TRBD2
v_call: TRBV3-1
clone_size: few
cdr3_aa: CASSRRPGLAVDTQYF
cdr3_nt: TGTGCCAGCAGCCGGCGACCGGGACTAGCGGTAGATACGCAGTATTTT

j_call: TRBJ2-7
d_call: NA
v_call: TRBV2
clone_size: NA
cdr3_aa: CARQVSSYEQYF
cdr3_nt: TGTGCCAGACAGGTCAGCTCCTACGAGCAGTACTTC

j_call: TRBJ2-1
d_call: NA
v_call: TRBV20-1
clone_size: NA
cdr3_aa: CSARVPRDTNEQFF
cdr3_nt: TGCAGTGCTAGAGTTCCCCGGGACACTAATGAGCAGTTCTTC

j_call: TRBJ1-5
d_call: TRBD1
v_call: TRBV10-3
clone_size: NA
cdr3_aa: CAISESGTDSNQPQHF
cdr3_nt: TGTGCCATCAGTGAGTCGGGGACAGATAGCAATCAGCCCCAGCATTTT

j_call: TRBJ2-3
d_call: TRBD2
v_call: TRBV7-2
clone_size: once
cdr3_aa: CASSLEGSGVARTQYF
cdr3_nt: TGTGCCAGCAGCTTAGAGGGTAGCGGGGTGGCGAGAACGCAGTATTTT

j_call: TRBJ2-3
d_call: NA
v_call: TRBV15
clone_size: few
cdr3_aa: CATSRASIADTQYF
cdr3_nt: TGTGCCACCAGCAGAGCGTCTATTGCAGATACGCAGTATTTT

j_call: TRBJ2-3
d_call: NA
v_call: TRBV10-3
clone_size: NA
cdr3_aa: CATSGYADTQYF
cdr3_nt: TGTGCCACCAGCGGCTATGCGGATACGCAGTATTTT

j_call: TRBJ1-2
d_call: NA
v_call: TRBV4-3
clone_size: NA
cdr3_aa: CASSQEERTAALYGYTF
cdr3_nt: TGCGCCAGCAGCCAAGAAGAGAGAACAGCCGCCCTCTATGGCTACACCTTC

j_call: TRBJ2-5
d_call: NA
v_call: TRBV11-3
clone_size: NA
cdr3_aa: CASSPREGARETQYF
cdr3_nt: TGTGCCAGCAGCCCCCGGGAGGGGGCGCGGGAGACCCAGTACTTC

j_call: TRBJ2-7
d_call: NA
v_call: TRBV29-1
clone_size: few
cdr3_aa: CSAAPGQSYEQYF
cdr3_nt: TGCAGCGCCGCCCCCGGACAGTCTTACGAGCAGTACTTC

j_call: TRBJ2-1
d_call: NA
v_call: TRBV27
clone_size: NA
cdr3_aa: CASSGGRYWSYNEQFF
cdr3_nt: TGTGCCAGCAGTGGGGGCAGGTATTGGTCCTACAATGAGCAGTTCTTC

j_call: TRBJ2-3
d_call: TRBD1
v_call: TRBV10-3
clone_size: NA
cdr3_aa: CAIRRTGPTDTQYF
cdr3_nt: TGTGCCATCAGACGGACAGGGCCCACAGATACGCAGTATTTT

j_call: TRBJ1-6
d_call: NA
v_call: TRBV5-1
clone_size: few
cdr3_aa: CASSLDRNVTPLHF
cdr3_nt: TGCGCCAGCAGCTTGGATAGAAATGTGACACCCCTCCACTTT

j_call: TRBJ2-6
d_call: TRBD1
v_call: TRBV7-2
clone_size: NA
cdr3_aa: CASSFRGRDSVLTF
cdr3_nt: TGTGCCAGCAGCTTCCGGGGCAGGGACAGCGTCCTGACTTTC

j_call: TRBJ2-3
d_call: NA
v_call: TRBV4-3
clone_size: many
cdr3_aa: CASSQDSGGTDTQYF
cdr3_nt: TGCGCCAGCAGCCAAGATTCGGGGGGCACAGATACGCAGTATTTT

j_call: TRBJ2-3
d_call: NA
v_call: TRBV6-5
clone_size: few
cdr3_aa: CASSYSRQAKIPTDTQYF
cdr3_nt: TGTGCCAGCAGTTACTCGAGGCAGGCAAAGATCCCAACAGATACGCAGTATTTT

j_call: TRBJ2-1
d_call: NA
v_call: TRBV29-1
clone_size: few
cdr3_aa: CSVKDQIFYNEQFF
cdr3_nt: TGCAGCGTTAAGGACCAAATTTTCTACAATGAGCAGTTCTTC

j_call: TRBJ1-5
d_call: NA
v_call: TRBV6-6
clone_size: NA
cdr3_aa: CASSYFSRGNQPQHF
cdr3_nt: TGTGCCAGCAGTTACTTCTCCAGGGGCAATCAGCCCCAGCATTTT

j_call: TRBJ2-1
d_call: TRBD1
v_call: TRBV5-1
clone_size: few
cdr3_aa: CASSMTGALTYNEQFF
cdr3_nt: TGCGCCAGCAGCATGACAGGGGCCCTAACCTACAATGAGCAGTTCTTC

j_call: TRBJ2-7
d_call: TRBD1
v_call: TRBV12-3/TRBV12-4
clone_size: few
cdr3_aa: CASRRDRYEQYF
cdr3_nt: TGTGCCAGCAGGAGGGACAGATACGAGCAGTACTTC

j_call: TRBJ1-6
d_call: NA
v_call: TRBV7-2
clone_size: NA
cdr3_aa: CAGSTLNSPLHF
cdr3_nt: TGTGCCGGCAGCACCCTTAATTCACCCCTCCACTTT

j_call: TRBJ2-7
d_call: NA
v_call: TRBV29-1
clone_size: NA
cdr3_aa: CSVEIQGRKSYEQYF
cdr3_nt: TGCAGCGTTGAAATACAGGGCCGAAAATCCTACGAGCAGTACTTC

j_call: TRBJ1-5
d_call: NA
v_call: TRBV6-2/TRBV6-3
clone_size: few
cdr3_aa: CASNRSNQPQHF
cdr3_nt: TGTGCCAGCAATAGGAGCAATCAGCCCCAGCATTTT

j_call: TRBJ2-1
d_call: TRBD2
v_call: TRBV18
clone_size: NA
cdr3_aa: CASSLLLAVGANEQFF
cdr3_nt: TGCGCCAGCTCACTTCTTCTAGCGGTGGGCGCCAATGAGCAGTTCTTC

j_call: TRBJ2-7
d_call: NA
v_call: TRBV19
clone_size: NA
cdr3_aa: CASSIGRESSYEQYF
cdr3_nt: TGTGCCAGTAGTATCGGCAGGGAGAGCTCCTACGAGCAGTACTTC

j_call: TRBJ2-3
d_call: NA
v_call: TRBV12-3/TRBV12-4
clone_size: NA
cdr3_aa: CASSLRGDTHYF
cdr3_nt: TGTGCCAGCAGCCTAAGAGGAGATACGCATTATTTT

j_call: TRBJ2-5
d_call: TRBD2
v_call: TRBV7-2
clone_size: few
cdr3_aa: CASSLGGGHQETQYF
cdr3_nt: TGTGCCAGCAGCTTAGGCGGGGGACACCAAGAGACCCAGTACTTC

j_call: TRBJ2-1
d_call: NA
v_call: TRBV9
clone_size: NA
cdr3_aa: CASSTDQRLYNEQFF
cdr3_nt: TGTGCCAGCAGCACGGACCAGCGGCTCTACAATGAGCAGTTCTTC

j_call: TRBJ2-7
d_call: NA
v_call: TRBV12-3/TRBV12-4
clone_size: few
cdr3_aa: CASSLTVNYEQYF
cdr3_nt: TGTGCCAGCAGTTTAACGGTGAACTACGAGCAGTACTTC

j_call: TRBJ1-1
d_call: NA
v_call: TRBV7-3
clone_size: NA
cdr3_aa: CASSSESTTEAFF
cdr3_nt: TGTGCCAGCAGCTCCGAATCGACCACTGAAGCTTTCTTT

j_call: TRBJ2-1
d_call: NA
v_call: TRBV10-3
clone_size: NA
cdr3_aa: CAISEDITKNIQFF
cdr3_nt: TGTGCCATCAGCGAAGACATAACCAAAAACATTCAGTTCTTC

j_call: TRBJ1-2
d_call: TRBD1
v_call: TRBV30
clone_size: NA
cdr3_aa: CAWSADPRDRGITF
cdr3_nt: TGTGCCTGGAGTGCAGACCCCCGGGACAGGGGGATCACCTTC

j_call: TRBJ1-2
d_call: TRBD1
v_call: TRBV4-2
clone_size: NA
cdr3_aa: CASSQTPGTGVRGYTF
cdr3_nt: TGTGCCAGCAGCCAGACTCCCGGGACAGGGGTGCGGGGCTACACCTTC

j_call: TRBJ2-1
d_call: TRBD1
v_call: TRBV20-1
clone_size: few
cdr3_aa: CSARTGAWAYNEQFF
cdr3_nt: TGCAGTGCTAGGACAGGGGCCTGGGCCTACAATGAGCAGTTCTTC

j_call: TRBJ2-5
d_call: TRBD1
v_call: TRBV7-2
clone_size: few
cdr3_aa: CASSYAGTVGETQYF
cdr3_nt: TGTGCCAGCAGCTATGCCGGGACAGTTGGGGAGACCCAGTACTTC

j_call: TRBJ2-7
d_call: TRBD2
v_call: TRBV7-2
clone_size: NA
cdr3_aa: CASSRWRGGSYEQYF
cdr3_nt: TGTGCCAGCAGTAGGTGGCGGGGGGGTTCCTACGAGCAGTACTTC

j_call: TRBJ2-7
d_call: NA
v_call: TRBV28
clone_size: NA
cdr3_aa: CAGSLVGYYEQYF
cdr3_nt: TGTGCCGGCAGTTTAGTTGGGTACTACGAGCAGTACTTC

j_call: TRBJ1-2
d_call: NA
v_call: TRBV7-2
clone_size: once
cdr3_aa: CANSLGRWNGYTF
cdr3_nt: TGTGCCAACAGCTTGGGCAGATGGAATGGCTACACCTTC